This T cell receptor (beta chain) comes out of a study of CD8 T cells in ankylosing spondylitis. Study-wide findings and caveats: Within matched ankylosing spondylitis synovial fluid, disease-linked clones were reportedly significantly enriched. Past research had described some motif variants in reactive arthritis synovial fluid and blood.

Quantitative molecular-barcoded 5'-RACE generated the TCR beta libraries. TCRdb re-analysed the 5' RACE reads in MiXCR, keeping a single row per CDR3 protein. The table has approximately 150,000 distinct CDR3 sequences, just over 9.5% seen once. This clonotype has a handful of counts. As yet, its antigen is unknown. The CDR3 runs to 16 residues. V lost 6 bases and J lost 2; bases outside the gene matches: 10. The germline V gene encodes CDR1 SNHLY and CDR2 FYNNEI. The J gene is TRBJ1-2, the V gene TRBV2; 9 bases fit TRBD1. The sample was blood, either unsorted or a sorted T cell fraction (not recorded which). The TCR sequence derives from a female donor with ankylosing spondylitis or in good health (not recorded which). CDR3 in amino acids: CASRLIGQGRNYGYTF. The CDR3 DNA sequence: TGTGCCAGCAGGTTAATAGGACAGGGGAGGAACTATGGCTACACCTTC. The full variable domain, in which reference TRBV2 and TRBJ1-2 provide the parts outside the CDR3, is EPEVTQTPSHQVTQMGQEVILRCVPISNHLYFYWYRQILGQKVEFLVSFYNNEISEKSEIFDDQFSVERPDGSNFTLKIRSTKLEDSAMYFCASRLIGQGRNYGYTFGSGTRLTVV.